Each of the 15 T cell receptor beta chains below was sequenced from the same sample in a study of Ad26.COV2.S vaccination and SARS-CoV-2 variants. The treatment here: around 19 received Ad26.COV2.S at low or high dose, single or two shots; five or six received placebo; per-sample allocation not given. Samples were taken on day 63 after the first vaccine or placebo injection. Using immunoSEQ multiplex PCR, the repertoire was profiled, and TCRdb retains in-frame clones only, with some absent. This table holds approximately 350,000 clones, approximately 83% found once. Sequenced here: peripheral blood, sampled in a trial of Ad26.COV2.S vaccine versus placebo. The origin of the receptors is a person aged 18-65 years who received the Ad26.COV2.S COVID-19 vaccine or a placebo.

For the CDR3, the DNA is TGTGCCAGCAGCTTAGGACAGGGGGCGGTCGAGCAGTACTTC. Its translation: CASSLGQGAVEQYF. The chain uses TRBV7-9 and TRBJ2-7, with 10 bases lining up with TRBD1. Losses at the gene ends were 1 base for V and 6 bases for J; bases not matched to a gene: 3. CDR3 length: 14 amino acids. Germline V gene sequence: CDR1 SEHNR, CDR2 FQNEAQ (reference sequence).

This sequence joins TRBV9 and TRBJ2-5; D possibly uses TRBD1 or TRBD2 (5 bases each). Deletions cut 2 bases from V and 7 bases from J, with 9 bases between. CDR3 length equals 12 residues. Germline CDR1 SGDLS, CDR2 YYNGEE. The CDR3: CASSVGVGTQYF. CDR3 nucleotides: TGTGCCAGCAGCGTGGGGGTAGGGACCCAGTACTTC.

This chain links TRBV4-1 with TRBJ2-2; 7 positions agree with TRBD2. V lost 2 bases, J lost 5 bases, and 8 bases stayed unmatched. This CDR3 is built from 16 residues. CDR1 is MGHRA and CDR2 is YSYEKL in the germline V gene. The CDR3, as DNA: TGCGCCAGCAGCCAACCGGGCGGGAGAAGAACCGGGGAGCTGTTTTTT. Protein product: CASSQPGGRRTGELFF.

The CDR3 bases are TGTGCCAGCCGCCACCCAACAGGGGGCCCTTCGCTCCTTTACAATGAGCAGTTCTTC. Residues: CASRHPTGGPSLLYNEQFF. The chain combines TRBV11-2 with TRBJ2-1; 9 nucleotides match TRBD1. V was clipped by 8 bases and J by 4 bases; unmatched bases: 21. In germline, CDR1 is SGHAT, CDR2 FQNNGV. The CDR3 sequence is 19 residues long.

The V gene is TRBV7-9, the J gene TRBJ1-5, with a weak D call TRBD1 (6 bases). The V gene's germline CDR1 is SEHNR and CDR2 FQNEAQ (reference sequence). The CDR3 length is 15 residues. The V end lost 4 bases, the J end lost 0 bases, and 10 bases lay between the germline ends. In DNA, the CDR3 is TGTGCCAGCAGCTCCGGACAGTCTAGCAATCAGCCCCAGCATTTT. Translation: CASSSGQSSNQPQHF.

V usage is TRBV6-5 and J usage is TRBJ2-3; TRBD1 matches 8 bases. V lost 6 bases to trimming and J lost 3 bases; unmatched junction nucleotides: 5. This CDR3 is built from 14 residues. Germline assignment: CDR1 MNHEY and CDR2 SVGAGI. CDR3 coding DNA: TGTGCCAGCAGGGACAGGGCTAAGACAGATACGCAGTATTTT. This gives the protein CASRDRAKTDTQYF.

The rearrangement uses TRBV6-5 and TRBJ1-4, with D maybe TRBD1 (6 bases). Germline loops: CDR1 MNHEY, CDR2 SVGAGI. Trimming removed 10 bases at V and 8 bases at J, with 11 bases between. The CDR3 runs to 11 residues. The CDR3 nucleotides are TGTGCCACCAGGACAGCCGAAAAACTGTTTTTT. Translation gives CATRTAEKLFF.

The CDR3 sequence is CATSRDPSPNEQFF. In nucleotides, the CDR3 is TGTGCCACCAGCAGAGACCCTAGTCCCAATGAGCAGTTCTTC. This chain connects TRBV15 to TRBJ2-1, with unresolved D. Germline loops: CDR1 LNHNV, CDR2 YYDKDF (reference sequence). The ends were cut back, 0 bases at V and 6 bases at J, with 9 bases in the middle. The CDR3 consists of 14 residues.

J is TRBJ1-2 and V is TRBV6-6; 9 bases map to TRBD1. The length of the CDR3 is 13 residues. Looked up from germline, CDR1 is MNHNY and CDR2 is SVGAGI (reference sequence). The trim removed 8 bases at V and 6 bases at J, leaving 7 bases unmatched. The CDR3 protein is CASVPGQGNGYTF. The CDR3 DNA follows: TGTGCCAGCGTACCGGGACAGGGCAATGGCTACACCTTC.

This rearrangement joins TRBV6-1 to TRBJ1-4; 8 nucleotides match TRBD1. Germline CDR1 is MNHNS and CDR2 is SASEGT. This CDR3 has 15 residues. J gave up 3 bases and V 2 bases, and 2 bases lay outside the gene matches. The CDR3 DNA reads TGTGCCAGCAGTGAACAGGGGGCCTCTAATGAAAAACTGTTTTTT. As protein: CASSEQGASNEKLFF.

This clone appeared a few times. The CDR3 sequence is CASSIRQGAYEQYF. The CDR3 DNA is TGTGCCAGTAGTATAAGACAGGGGGCCTACGAGCAGTACTTC. The chain uses TRBV19 and TRBJ2-7, with 9 bases fitting TRBD1. CDR1 LNHDA and CDR2 SQIVND come from the germline V gene (reference sequence). Trimming took 2 bases from V and 2 from J; bases not matched to a gene: 1. The CDR3 totals 14 residues.

This clone appeared once. This rearrangement joins TRBV7-2 to TRBJ1-6; D not resolved. Trimming took off 5 bases at V and 6 bases at J, with 11 bases between the two ends. The CDR3 contains 14 residues. Germline assignment: CDR1 SGHTA and CDR2 FQGNSA. The CDR3: CASSVYTLNSPLHF. Here the CDR3 DNA reads TGTGCCAGCAGCGTATACACACTTAATTCACCCCTCCACTTT.

The gene calls are TRBV5-1 and TRBJ1-2; D gene uncertain. Germline V gives CDR1 SGHRS, CDR2 YFSETQ. The CDR3 runs 12 residues. V was cut by 2 bases and J by 8 bases, with 10 bases left in between. The CDR3 DNA is TGCGCCAGCAGCTTTTCTGTGGAAGGCTACACCTTC. Amino acid sequence: CASSFSVEGYTF.

The count of this clone is one. This chain links TRBV7-8 with TRBJ2-3; D not resolved. This CDR3 region has 14 residues. Trimming stripped 5 bases from V and 2 bases from J, with 11 bases between. Germline V gene sequence: CDR1 SGHVS, CDR2 FQNEAQ. The CDR3 DNA reads TGTGCCAGCAGCCCTGCAGAGACCACAGATACGCAGTATTTT. This codes for CASSPAETTDTQYF.

CDR3 DNA sequence: TGTGCCAGCAGCCGCGGGGCAGTTGAGCAGTTCTTC. Its protein is CASSRGAVEQFF. The V call is TRBV7-6, the J call TRBJ2-1; maybe TRBD2 (6 bases). CDR1 is SGHVS and CDR2 is FNYEAQ in the germline V gene. Trimming left V 5 bases short and J 9 bases short, with 11 bases between. The CDR3 is made up of 12 amino acids.